This T cell receptor beta chain was found in a study of T cells after yellow fever vaccination. A single record per CDR3 protein comes from TCRdb applying MiXCR to the 5' RACE reads. There are around 27,000 distinct CDR3 sequences in the sample; approximately 4.4% occur only once, and approximately 49% lies in the top ten. The V segment lost 6 bases and the J segment 7 bases; nucleotides outside the gene matches: 16. CDR3 length: 17 amino acids. The germline V gene has CDR1 MNHEY and CDR2 SVGAGI. This clonotype was found many times. This specimen consisted of CD8+ T cells sorted from PBMCs, obtained 5 days after the yellow fever booster vaccination. The V and J genes are TRBV6-5 and TRBJ1-2; 11 bases are a match to TRBD1. This receptor was obtained from a man aged 30-40 years who received the YFV17D yellow fever vaccine. The CDR3 region has the DNA TGTGCCAGCAGATCCCGGGACAGGGGGTTCATGGTTCGTGGCTACACCTTC. Translating it yields CASRSRDRGFMVRGYTF.